This TCR beta chain was obtained from a study of T cell responses to AZD1222 COVID-19 vaccine. Looking at the study overall: Analysis merged second doses at about 4 or about 12 weeks. The study's findings and limits: Donors skewed white British and female; clonal diversity was possibly underestimated. Spike-spanning, vaccine-associated CD4 TCRs were dominant at 160-218 and 743-854. Reports say nearly half of spike-specific TCRs go after unmutated variant regions.

On this clone itself: Its antigen is not known.

TCRdb's table, derived via immunoSEQ multiplex PCR, lists solely in-frame clones and lacks some. The sample comprises under 150,000 clones, about 93% of which are singletons, and around 5% rests with the top ten. Germline CDR1 reads SQVTM; CDR2 reads ANQGSEA. J was trimmed by 0 bases and V by 6 bases; bases with no gene match: 4. This CDR3 has 14 amino acids. This chain links TRBV29-1 with TRBJ2-1, with TRBD2 matching 8 bases. The sequence derives from an adult in good health. The sequencing here drew on peripheral blood, taken on day 0 of AZD1222 vaccination. DNA for the CDR3: TGCAGCGTCTTAAGCGGGGGCTCCTACAATGAGCAGTTCTTC. It is translated as CSVLSGGSYNEQFF.